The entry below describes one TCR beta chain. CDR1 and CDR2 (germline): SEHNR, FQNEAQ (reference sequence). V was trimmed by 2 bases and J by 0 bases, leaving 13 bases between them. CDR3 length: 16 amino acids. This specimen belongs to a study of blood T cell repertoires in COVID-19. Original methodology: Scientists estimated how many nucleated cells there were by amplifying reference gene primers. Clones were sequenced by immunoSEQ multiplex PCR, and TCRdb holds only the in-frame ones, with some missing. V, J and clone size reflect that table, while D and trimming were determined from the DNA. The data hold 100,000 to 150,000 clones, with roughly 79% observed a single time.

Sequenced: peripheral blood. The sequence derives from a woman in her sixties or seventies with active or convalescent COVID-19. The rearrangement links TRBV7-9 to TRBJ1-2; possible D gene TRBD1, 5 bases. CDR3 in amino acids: CASSLYGPGTNYGYTF. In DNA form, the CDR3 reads TGTGCCAGCAGCTTATATGGTCCAGGGACTAACTATGGCTACACCTTC.